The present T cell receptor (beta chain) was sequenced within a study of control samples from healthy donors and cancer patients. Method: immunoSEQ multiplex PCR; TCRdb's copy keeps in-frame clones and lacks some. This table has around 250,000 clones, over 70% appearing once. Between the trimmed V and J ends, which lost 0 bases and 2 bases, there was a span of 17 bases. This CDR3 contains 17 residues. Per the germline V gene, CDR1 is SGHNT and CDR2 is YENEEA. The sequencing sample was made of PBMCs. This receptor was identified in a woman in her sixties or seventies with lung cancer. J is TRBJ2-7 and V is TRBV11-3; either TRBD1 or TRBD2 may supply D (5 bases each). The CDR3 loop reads CASSLEVGTRVAYEQYF. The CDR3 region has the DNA TGTGCCAGCAGCTTAGAGGTGGGGACCCGGGTAGCCTACGAGCAGTACTTC.